This T cell receptor beta chain was documented in a study of blood T cell repertoires in COVID-19. Under the authors' procedure: Nucleated cell number was recorded as an estimate derived from reference gene primer amplification. Sequenced by immunoSEQ multiplex PCR; TCRdb stores in-frame clones only, minus some. Clonal size and the V and J genes are those of that table, whereas D and trimming came from the DNA. The data show 150,000 to 200,000 clones, roughly nine tenths seen once. The germline V and J ends were trimmed by 6 bases and 2 bases, with 14 bases remaining between them. Germline assignment: CDR1 MDHEN and CDR2 SYDVKM. This CDR3 region has 15 residues. This clone was seen just once.

This TCR came from a man in his 70s with active or convalescent COVID-19. The rearrangement links TRBV28 to TRBJ1-5; tentatively, D is TRBD1 (6 bases). The material sequenced was peripheral blood. The CDR3 protein is CASRDTGWGNQPQHF. For the CDR3, the DNA is TGTGCCAGCAGGGATACAGGGTGGGGCAATCAGCCCCAGCATTTT.